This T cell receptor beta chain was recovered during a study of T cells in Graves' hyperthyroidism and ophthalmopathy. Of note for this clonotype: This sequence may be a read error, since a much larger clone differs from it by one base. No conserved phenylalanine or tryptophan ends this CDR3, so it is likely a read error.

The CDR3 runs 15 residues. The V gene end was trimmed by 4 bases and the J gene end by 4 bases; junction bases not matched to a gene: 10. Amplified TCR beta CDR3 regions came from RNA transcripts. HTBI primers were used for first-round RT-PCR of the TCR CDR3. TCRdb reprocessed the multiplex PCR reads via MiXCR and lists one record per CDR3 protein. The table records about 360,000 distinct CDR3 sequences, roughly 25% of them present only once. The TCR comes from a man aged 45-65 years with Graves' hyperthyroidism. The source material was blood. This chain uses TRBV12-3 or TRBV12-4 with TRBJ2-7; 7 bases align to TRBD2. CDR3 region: CASSYSTGRGYEQYL. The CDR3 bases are TGTGCCAGCAGTTACTCCACTGGGAGGGGTTACGAGCAGTACCTC.